The sequence of this T cell receptor beta chain was determined in a study of quantifying T cell responses using KT2 cells. Study background: RNA was reverse transcribed with TCR alpha and beta constant-region primers.

This clonotype showed up just a few times. Each cDNA got a UMI-containing oligo ligated at its 3' end. The first PCR ran approximately 4 cycles with an equimolar RC1.1 and RC1.2 beta primer mix. TCRdb re-analysed the UMI-ligation and nested PCR reads in MiXCR, keeping a single row per CDR3 protein. Of approximately 54,000 distinct CDR3 sequences listed, 11% are singletons. Germline-derived CDR1 and CDR2 are MNHEY and SVGAGI. The CDR3 spans 13 residues. V lost 3 bases, J lost 4 bases, and 9 bases lay in between. This sequence joins TRBV6-5 and TRBJ2-5, with D hard to call. Source material: PBMCs spiked with cells of the T cell clone KT2. The source is a human donor. The CDR3 reads CASSYEIGETQYF. CDR3 nucleotide sequence: TGTGCCAGCAGTTATGAGATAGGAGAGACCCAGTACTTC.